The 19 T cell receptor beta chains below come from one sample, sequenced in a study of PD-1 blockade in classical Hodgkin lymphoma. As to time point: cycle 4 day 1 (C4D1), after 6 weeks of nivolumab. Brentuximab vedotin exposure varied among the patients, all of whom had relapsed after autologous stem cell transplantation. TCRdb's copy holds only in-frame clones and misses some; the assay was immunoSEQ multiplex PCR. The sample comprises over 50,000 clones, nearly 90% of which are singletons, and approximately 8.4% rests with the top ten. This material consisted of peripheral blood mononuclear cells (PBMCs), taken before the fourth cycle of nivolumab. All receptors come from a human donor with classical Hodgkin lymphoma.

This chain joins TRBV28 and TRBJ2-2; no clear D. The CDR3 consists of 13 residues. Trimming removed 6 bases from V and 0 bases from J, with 5 bases in between. Germline CDR1 MDHEN, CDR2 SYDVKM. The CDR3 loop is CASRNANTGELFF. The CDR3 DNA reads as TGTGCCAGCAGAAACGCGAACACCGGGGAGCTGTTTTTT. Filled out from reference TRBV28 and TRBJ2-2, the complete variable domain reads DVKVTQSSRYLVKRTGEKVFLECVQDMDHENMFWYRQDPGLGLRLIYFSYDVKMKEKGDIPEGYSVSREKKERFSLILESASTNQTSMYLCASRNANTGELFFGEGSRLTVL.

The gene calls are TRBV2 and TRBJ2-3; D unresolved. Trimming removed 3 bases at V and 5 bases at J, with 9 bases between. CDR1 SNHLY and CDR2 FYNNEI come from the germline V gene. This CDR3 region has 13 residues. The CDR3 loop is CASSDGVGDTQYF. CDR3 in DNA: TGTGCCAGCAGTGATGGGGTGGGAGATACGCAGTATTTT. The complete variable domain, with remaining parts taken from reference TRBV2 and TRBJ2-3, reads EPEVTQTPSHQVTQMGQEVILRCVPISNHLYFYWYRQILGQKVEFLVSFYNNEISEKSEIFDDQFSVERPDGSNFTLKIRSTKLEDSAMYFCASSDGVGDTQYFGPGTRLTVL.

The chain recombines TRBV6-1 with TRBJ2-3; D possibly corresponds to TRBD1 (5 bases). Germline assignment: CDR1 MNHNS and CDR2 SASEGT. The CDR3 covers 14 residues. Trimming pared 2 bases from V and 1 base from J, leaving 7 bases between. CDR3 sequence (DNA): TGTGCCAGCAGTGAACAGGGCGGCACAGATACGCAGTATTTT. Translating gives CASSEQGGTDTQYF.

This clone came up once. At one of its ends the junction is not consistent with the germline gene, which may arise from a read error. The J gene is TRBJ1-4, the V gene TRBV5-1; perhaps TRBD1 as D (5 bases). Germline V CDR1 and CDR2: SGHRS, YFSETQ. This CDR3 is built from 15 residues. CDR3 nucleotide sequence: TGCGCCAGCAGCCGGACGACAGCCTCTAATGAAAAGCTGTTTTTT. Protein product: CASSRTTASNEKLFF.

V is TRBV9 and J is TRBJ2-7; D may match TRBD1 or TRBD2 (6 bases each). V shed 4 bases and J shed 0 bases, with 11 bases lying between them. Germline V CDR1 and CDR2: SGDLS, YYNGEE. The CDR3 totals 14 residues. The CDR3 region is CASSFTGASYEQYF. CDR3 bases: TGTGCCAGCAGCTTCACGGGGGCCTCCTACGAGCAGTACTTC.

V gene TRBV6-6 combines with J gene TRBJ1-2; TRBD1 matches 8 bases. V dropped 6 bases and J dropped 2; count of bases not matched to a gene: 5. CDR1 is MNHNY and CDR2 is SVGAGI in the germline V gene (reference sequence). CDR3 length equals 14 residues. CDR3 DNA: TGTGCCAGCAGCTCGGGACAGGCAAACTATGGCTACACCTTC. As protein: CASSSGQANYGYTF.

This clone was seen once. The rearrangement uses TRBV7-9 and TRBJ2-7; D possibly uses TRBD1 or TRBD2 (5 bases each). The V and J ends lost 7 bases and 0 bases respectively, with 16 bases between them. The germline V gene encodes CDR1 SEHNR and CDR2 FQNEAQ (reference sequence). This CDR3 is built from 15 residues. The CDR3 loop is CASTIGQGRSYEQYF. CDR3 coding DNA: TGTGCCAGCACCATAGGGCAGGGACGCTCCTACGAGCAGTACTTC.

CDR3 nucleotide sequence: TGTGCCATCAGCGCGGACAGGGAAAACAATCAGCCCCAGCATTTT. Translated: CAISADRENNQPQHF. The chain has TRBV10-3 and TRBJ1-5, with 8 bases that match TRBD1. CDR1 ENHRY and CDR2 SYGVKD come from the germline V gene. V lost 6 bases, J lost 3 bases, and 7 bases stayed unmatched. The CDR3 length is 15 residues.

A few counts support this clone. The chain employs TRBV2 and TRBJ2-7; no firm D call. V dropped 6 bases and J dropped 1 base, with 4 bases sitting between them. CDR1 is SNHLY, CDR2 FYNNEI, per germline. This CDR3 is 11 amino acids long. This CDR3 is CASSPSYEQYF. The CDR3 nucleotides read TGTGCCAGCAGCCCTTCCTACGAGCAGTACTTC.

This sequence joins TRBV6-1 and TRBJ2-3, with D hard to call. The CDR3 runs 15 residues. The V gene's germline CDR1 is MNHNS and CDR2 SASEGT. V lost 2 bases, J lost 3 bases, and 12 bases lay in between. The CDR3: CASSELAVITDTQYF. In DNA form, the CDR3 reads TGTGCCAGCAGTGAACTGGCAGTTATAACAGATACGCAGTATTTT.

The V call is TRBV6-5, the J call TRBJ2-1; TRBD1 matches 9 bases. The CDR3 loop spans 15 amino acids. V lost 0 bases and J lost 9; bases outside the gene matches: 6. Germline V gives CDR1 MNHEY, CDR2 SVGAGI. The CDR3 protein is CASSYSGTGSVEQFF. The CDR3 DNA is TGTGCCAGCAGTTACTCGGGGACAGGGTCCGTTGAGCAGTTCTTC.

There are a few counts of this clone. This chain joins TRBV6-5 and TRBJ1-1; D is perhaps TRBD1 (5 bases). CDR3 length: 15 residues. The V gene's germline CDR1 is MNHEY and CDR2 SVGAGI. V was pared by 2 bases and J by 0 bases, with 10 bases between. The CDR3 spells CASSYLGGVNTEAFF. The CDR3 DNA reads TGTGCCAGCAGTTACCTGGGAGGGGTGAACACTGAAGCTTTCTTT.

The CDR3 spells CSVLQGSTEAFF. The CDR3, as DNA: TGCAGCGTCTTACAGGGGAGCACTGAAGCTTTCTTT. The V and J genes are TRBV29-1 and TRBJ1-1, with 7 bases lining up with TRBD1. Germline V gene lookup returns CDR1 SQVTM and CDR2 ANQGSEA. There are 12 residues in the CDR3. J was trimmed by 4 bases and V by 6 bases; bases with no gene match: 5.

The rearrangement uses TRBV7-2 and TRBJ2-2; 7 nucleotides agree with TRBD1. V was pared by 3 bases and J by 0 bases, with 10 bases of the junction left unmatched. Germline V gene lookup returns CDR1 SGHTA and CDR2 FQGNSA. This CDR3 has 18 residues. CDR3 sequence (DNA): TGTGCCAGCAGCTTGACAGGGCAACGAGCTGCGAACACCGGGGAGCTGTTTTTT. This translates into CASSLTGQRAANTGELFF.

The chain carries TRBV5-1 and TRBJ2-7; no clear D gene. The CDR3 is 15 residues long. Per the germline V gene, CDR1 is SGHRS and CDR2 is YFSETQ. V shed 0 bases and J shed 4 bases, with 14 bases lying between them. In DNA form, the CDR3 reads TGCGCCAGCAGCTTGGACTCCCCACAGTCATACGAGCAGTACTTC. Translation gives CASSLDSPQSYEQYF. Full variable domain (outside the CDR3, taken from reference TRBV5-1 and TRBJ2-7): KAGVTQTPRYLIKTRGQQVTLSCSPISGHRSVSWYQQTPGQGLQFLFEYFSETQRNKGNFPGRFSGRQFSNSRSEMNVSTLELGDSALYLCASSLDSPQSYEQYFGPGTRLTVT.

The genes are TRBV7-9 and TRBJ2-2, with TRBD2 matching 9 bases. The V segment lost 6 bases and the J segment 0 bases; nucleotides outside the gene matches: 2. The CDR3 spans 15 residues. Germline CDR1 is SEHNR and CDR2 is FQNEAQ (reference sequence). The DNA for the CDR3 is TGTGCCAGCAGGACTAGCGGACCGAACACCGGGGAGCTGTTTTTT. Encoded protein: CASRTSGPNTGELFF.

The chain links TRBV28 to TRBJ1-2; no definite D call. CDR1 and CDR2 from the germline V gene are MDHEN and SYDVKM. V shed 1 base and J shed 7 bases, with 7 bases lying between them. The CDR3 consists of 12 residues. CDR3 protein: CASSLLEGGYTF. CDR3 sequence (DNA): TGTGCCAGCAGTTTATTAGAGGGTGGCTACACCTTC.

J is TRBJ2-4 and V is TRBV27, with 8 positions matching TRBD1. Germline assignment: CDR1 MNHEY and CDR2 SMNVEV (reference sequence). J gave up 6 bases and V 6 bases, and 10 bases lay outside the gene matches. This CDR3 spans 15 amino acids. The CDR3 reads CASSSGGLGANIQYF. The DNA of the CDR3 is TGTGCCAGCAGCTCAGGGGGCCTCGGGGCAAACATTCAGTACTTC.

The rearrangement joins TRBV2 to TRBJ2-7; D is unclear. Germline CDR1 reads SNHLY; CDR2 reads FYNNEI. Trimming pared 4 bases from V and 3 bases from J, leaving 4 bases between. The CDR3 length is 11 residues. In DNA form, the CDR3 reads TGTGCCAGCAGTGCCAACTACGAGCAGTACTTC. Protein sequence: CASSANYEQYF.